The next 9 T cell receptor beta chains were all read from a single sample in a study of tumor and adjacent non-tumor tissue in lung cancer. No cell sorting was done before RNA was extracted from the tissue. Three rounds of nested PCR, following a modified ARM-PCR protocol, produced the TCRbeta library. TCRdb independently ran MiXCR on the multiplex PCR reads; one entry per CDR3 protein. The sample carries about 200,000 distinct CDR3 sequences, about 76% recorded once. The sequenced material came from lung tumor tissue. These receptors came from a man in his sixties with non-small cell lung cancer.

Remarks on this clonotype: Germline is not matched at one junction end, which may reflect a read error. CDR3 loop: CAISPPAETEGDSYTF. DNA for the CDR3: TGTGCCATCAGCCCCCCTGCGGAGACGGAGGGGGATAGCTACACCTTC. The chain has TRBV4-2 and TRBJ1-2; a possible D gene is TRBD1 (6 bases). Germline CDR1 reads LGHNA; CDR2 reads YNFKEQ. There are 16 residues in the CDR3.

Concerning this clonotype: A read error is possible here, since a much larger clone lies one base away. The CDR3 sequence: CANSSGLGFQYF. DNA for the CDR3: TGTGCCAACAGCTCGGGCCTGGGTTTTCAGTACTTC. The V call is TRBV7-9, the J call TRBJ2-4, with D uncertain. This CDR3 has 12 residues. Germline V CDR1 and CDR2: SEHNR, FQNEAQ (reference sequence).

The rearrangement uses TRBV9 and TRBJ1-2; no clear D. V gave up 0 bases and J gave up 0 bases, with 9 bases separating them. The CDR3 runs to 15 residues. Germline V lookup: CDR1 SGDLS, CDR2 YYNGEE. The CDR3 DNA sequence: TGTGCCAGCAGCGTAGGTTTTGGGGCTAACTATGGCTACACCTTC. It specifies CASSVGFGANYGYTF.

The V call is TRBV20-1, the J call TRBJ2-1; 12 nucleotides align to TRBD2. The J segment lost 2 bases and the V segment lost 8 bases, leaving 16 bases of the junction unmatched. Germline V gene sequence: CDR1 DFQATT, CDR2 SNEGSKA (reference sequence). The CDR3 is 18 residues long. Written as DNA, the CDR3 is TGCAGTTTCCAAACTAGCGGGGGGCTCATGAGCACCTACAATGAGCAGTTCTTC. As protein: CSFQTSGGLMSTYNEQFF.

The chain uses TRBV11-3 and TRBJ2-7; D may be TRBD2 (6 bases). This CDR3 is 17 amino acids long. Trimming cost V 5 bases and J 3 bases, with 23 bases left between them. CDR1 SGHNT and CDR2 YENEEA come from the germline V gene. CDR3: CASSPPRLGGLGYEQYF. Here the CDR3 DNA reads TGTGCCAGCAGCCCTCCCCGCCTGGGGGGTCTAGGCTACGAGCAGTACTTC.

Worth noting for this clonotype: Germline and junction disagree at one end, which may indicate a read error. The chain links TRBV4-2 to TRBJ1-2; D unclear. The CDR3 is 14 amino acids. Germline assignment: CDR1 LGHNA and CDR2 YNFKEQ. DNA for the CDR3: TGTGCCAGCAGCCAAGGTAAGACGGGATATGGTTACATCTTC. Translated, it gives CASSQGKTGYGYIF.

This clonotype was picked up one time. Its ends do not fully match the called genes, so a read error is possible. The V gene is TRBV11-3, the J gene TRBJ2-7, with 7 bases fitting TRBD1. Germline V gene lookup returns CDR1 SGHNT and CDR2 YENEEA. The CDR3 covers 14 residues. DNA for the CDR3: TGTGCCAGCGGCTTAGGGGCAACAGGGGAAGAGCATTACTTC. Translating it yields CASGLGATGEEHYF.

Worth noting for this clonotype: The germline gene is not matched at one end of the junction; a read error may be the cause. For the CDR3, the DNA is TGTGGCAGCAGCCAGGAGATAGCAGATACGCAGTATTTT. Its translation is CGSSQEIADTQYF. The V and J genes are TRBV12-3 or TRBV12-4 and TRBJ2-3; D remains unclear. The CDR3 has 13 amino acids.

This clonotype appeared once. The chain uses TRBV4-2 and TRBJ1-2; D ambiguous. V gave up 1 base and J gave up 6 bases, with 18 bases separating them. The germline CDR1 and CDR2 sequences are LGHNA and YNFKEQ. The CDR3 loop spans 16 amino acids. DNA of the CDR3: TGTGCCAGCAGCCAAGCCGACGCTCGGGAATGGGATGGCTACACCTTC. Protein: CASSQADAREWDGYTF.